This T cell receptor beta chain was captured by sequencing in a study of cytomegalovirus exposure and HLA in healthy donors. Amplification used 60 Vbeta primers and 13 Jbeta primers. The protocol was immunoSEQ multiplex PCR, while the TCRdb copy is restricted to in-frame clones and leaves out a portion. Of about 150,000 clones listed, around 84% are singletons. This CDR3 spans 15 amino acids. The V gene's germline CDR1 is SNHLY and CDR2 FYNNEI. V was pared by 6 bases and J by 8 bases, with 11 bases of the junction left unmatched. This chain connects TRBV2 to TRBJ1-4, with 8 nucleotides matching TRBD1. This clonotype originated in a boy aged 2-9 years in good health and CMV-seronegative. Sequenced input: PBMCs. CDR3 sequence (DNA): TGTGCCAGCAGCAGACAGGGGTCCCCAAAGGAAAAACTGTTTTTT. Translated, it gives CASSRQGSPKEKLFF.